Sequencing of this T cell receptor (beta chain) was carried out in a study of cytomegalovirus exposure and HLA in healthy donors. Study-wide results and caveats: In a later analysis, most CMV-associated TCR beta chains appeared HLA-restricted.

As to this clone: Its matching antigen is unknown.

Primers for the PCR totalled 60 Vbeta and 13 Jbeta. Here immunoSEQ multiplex PCR was the method, and the copy in TCRdb shows in-frame clones only, minus some. This repertoire shows about 190,000 clones, 65% to 75% found once; its top ten account for 4% to 5%. The germline V gene has CDR1 SNHLY and CDR2 FYNNEI. J was trimmed by 0 bases and V by 10 bases; bases with no gene match: 9. This CDR3 is built from 15 residues. The sequence came from a man aged 25 to 45 in good health and CMV-seropositive. The chain joins TRBV2 to TRBJ1-5; 7 nucleotides align to TRBD1. Sequenced input: PBMCs. CDR3 region: CATRQGDNSNQPQHF. CDR3 DNA sequence: TGTGCCACGCGACAGGGTGACAATAGCAATCAGCCCCAGCATTTT.